What follows are 7 T cell receptor beta chains derived from one specimen sequenced in a study of T cells in Graves' hyperthyroidism and ophthalmopathy. Amplified TCR beta CDR3 regions came from RNA transcripts. The HTBI primer set drove a first-round RT-PCR of the TCR CDR3. MiXCR, run by TCRdb on the multiplex PCR reads, gives a single entry per CDR3 protein. This sample has hundreds of thousands of distinct CDR3 sequences, with roughly a sixth found just once. Material: blood. These receptors were taken from a woman in her 40s with Graves' ophthalmopathy.

The gene calls are TRBV7-9 and TRBJ2-7, with no clear D. Germline V gives CDR1 SEHNR, CDR2 FQNEAQ (reference sequence). This CDR3 is 13 amino acids long. Trimming left V 4 bases short and J 3 bases short, with 10 bases between. CDR3 DNA sequence: TGTGCCAGCAGCTCCACAAGAGACTACGAGCAGTACTTC. The encoded protein is CASSSTRDYEQYF.

CDR3 region: CSVDSPGYEQYF. For the CDR3, the DNA is TGCAGCGTTGACTCGCCGGGCTACGAGCAGTACTTC. The gene calls are TRBV29-1 and TRBJ2-7; D gene ambiguous. The CDR3 has 12 amino acids. The ends were cut back, 3 bases at V and 3 bases at J, with 9 bases in the middle. CDR1 and CDR2 (germline): SQVTM, ANQGSEA.

This clonotype was seen repeatedly, ten times or more. The chain carries TRBV11-2 and TRBJ2-7, with 7 positions matching TRBD1. J was trimmed by 7 bases and V by 4 bases; bases with no gene match: 10. Germline loops: CDR1 SGHAT, CDR2 FQNNGV. The CDR3 runs 14 residues. CDR3 DNA sequence: TGTGCCAGCAGCTCCCCTCGACAGGGCGGGGAGCAGTACTTC. Its protein product is CASSSPRQGGEQYF.

This clonotype was picked up many times. The J gene is TRBJ2-3, the V gene TRBV28; 10 bases align to TRBD1. CDR3 size: 15 residues. Looked up from germline, CDR1 is MDHEN and CDR2 is SYDVKM. J lost 7 bases, V lost 5 bases, and 9 bases had no gene match. The CDR3 coding sequence is TGTGCCAGCAGTCCCCGGACAGGGGGGAGGAATACGCAGTATTTT. Translating gives CASSPRTGGRNTQYF.

This clonotype was seen ten or more times. This sequence joins TRBV27 and TRBJ2-3; 14 bases map to TRBD2. Germline V gene lookup returns CDR1 MNHEY and CDR2 SMNVEV (reference sequence). The CDR3 has 17 amino acids. V was clipped by 3 bases and J by 0 bases; unmatched bases: 2. The CDR3 region has the DNA TGTGCCAGCAGTTTGGGACTAGCGGGGGCTAGCACAGATACGCAGTATTTT. This codes for CASSLGLAGASTDTQYF.

This chain connects TRBV7-9 to TRBJ2-1; 7 bases are shared with TRBD2. CDR1 SEHNR and CDR2 FQNEAQ come from the germline V gene (reference sequence). V lost 2 bases, J lost 2 bases, and 9 bases stayed unmatched. The CDR3 is made up of 17 amino acids. The CDR3 loop reads CASSLTNWGRAYNEQFF. CDR3 in DNA: TGTGCCAGCAGCTTAACAAATTGGGGGAGGGCCTACAATGAGCAGTTCTTC.

This clonotype was seen many times. CDR3 nucleotide sequence: TGTGCCAGCATCCCGGGACAGGGCAGCGATGAGCAGTTCTTC. This translates into CASIPGQGSDEQFF. The chain has TRBV6-1 and TRBJ2-1, with 9 bases identical to TRBD1. J gave up 8 bases and V 7 bases, and 9 bases lay outside the gene matches. From germline, CDR1 is MNHNS and CDR2 SASEGT. There are 14 residues in the CDR3.